This T cell receptor beta chain was captured in a study of T-cell memory formation after mild COVID-19. Study summary: Largely donor-specific sequence clusters came from a couple of donors. General study points: Contracting clones, day 15 to 85, had balanced CD4/CD8, and later expanders favored CD4+.

V was pared by 6 bases and J by 2 bases, with 6 bases of the junction left unmatched. There are 15 residues in the CDR3. Constant-segment primers served in 5'RACE that generated TCR alpha and TCR beta cDNA libraries bearing sample barcodes and UMIs. TCRdb processed the 5' RACE reads anew with MiXCR; each CDR3 protein has one entry. Counted here are around 320,000 distinct CDR3 sequences, just under 20% occurring once; the ten biggest clones make up around 20%. On this clonotype itself: The antigen is undetermined.

The source is a man aged 18 to 29 who had mild COVID-19 (a few samples of this study predate the infection). Cell type and time point are not known. This sequence joins TRBV12-3 or TRBV12-4 and TRBJ2-2, with 7 bases aligning to TRBD1. Sequencing was performed on PBMCs or a T cell subset sorted from them (not recorded which). CDR3 coding DNA: TGTGCCAGCAGAGACAGGGCGGGTAACACCGGGGAGCTGTTTTTT. It codes for CASRDRAGNTGELFF.